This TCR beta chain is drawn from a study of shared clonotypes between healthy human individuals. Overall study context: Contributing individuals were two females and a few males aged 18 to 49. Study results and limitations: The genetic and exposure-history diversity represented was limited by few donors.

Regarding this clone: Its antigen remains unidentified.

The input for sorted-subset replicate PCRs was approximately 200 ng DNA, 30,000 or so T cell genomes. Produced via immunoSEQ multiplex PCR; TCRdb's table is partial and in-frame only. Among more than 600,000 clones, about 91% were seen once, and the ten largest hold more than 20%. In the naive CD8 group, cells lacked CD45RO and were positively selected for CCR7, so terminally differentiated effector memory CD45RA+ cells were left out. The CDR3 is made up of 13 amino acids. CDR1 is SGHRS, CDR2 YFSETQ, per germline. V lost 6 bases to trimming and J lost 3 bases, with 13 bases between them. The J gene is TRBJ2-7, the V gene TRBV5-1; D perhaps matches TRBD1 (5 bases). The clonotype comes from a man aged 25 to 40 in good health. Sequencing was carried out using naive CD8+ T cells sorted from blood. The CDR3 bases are TGCGCCAGCACGCAAGGGGCCGACTACGAGCAGTACTTC. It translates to CASTQGADYEQYF.